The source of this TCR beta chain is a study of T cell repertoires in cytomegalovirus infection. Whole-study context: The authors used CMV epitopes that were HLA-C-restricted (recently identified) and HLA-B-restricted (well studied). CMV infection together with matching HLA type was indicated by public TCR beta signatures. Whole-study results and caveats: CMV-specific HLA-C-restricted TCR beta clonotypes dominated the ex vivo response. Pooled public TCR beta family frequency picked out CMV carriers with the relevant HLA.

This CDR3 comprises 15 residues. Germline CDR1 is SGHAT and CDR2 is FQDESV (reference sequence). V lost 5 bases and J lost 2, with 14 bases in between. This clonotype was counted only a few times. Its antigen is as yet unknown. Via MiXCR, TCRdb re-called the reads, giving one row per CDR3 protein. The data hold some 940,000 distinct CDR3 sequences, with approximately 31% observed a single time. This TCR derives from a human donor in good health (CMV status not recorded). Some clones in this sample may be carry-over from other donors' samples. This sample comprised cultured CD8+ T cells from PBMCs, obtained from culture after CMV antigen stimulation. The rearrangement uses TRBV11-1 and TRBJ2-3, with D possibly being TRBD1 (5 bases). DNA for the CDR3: TGTGCCAGCAGCGACACAGGAATTTCCACAGATACGCAGTATTTT. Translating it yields CASSDTGISTDTQYF. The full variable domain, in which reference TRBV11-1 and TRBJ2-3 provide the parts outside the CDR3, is EAEVAQSPRYKITEKSQAVAFWCDPISGHATLYWYRQILGQGPELLVQFQDESVVDDSQLPKDRFSAERLKGVDSTLKIQPAELGDSAMYLCASSDTGISTDTQYFGPGTRLTVL.